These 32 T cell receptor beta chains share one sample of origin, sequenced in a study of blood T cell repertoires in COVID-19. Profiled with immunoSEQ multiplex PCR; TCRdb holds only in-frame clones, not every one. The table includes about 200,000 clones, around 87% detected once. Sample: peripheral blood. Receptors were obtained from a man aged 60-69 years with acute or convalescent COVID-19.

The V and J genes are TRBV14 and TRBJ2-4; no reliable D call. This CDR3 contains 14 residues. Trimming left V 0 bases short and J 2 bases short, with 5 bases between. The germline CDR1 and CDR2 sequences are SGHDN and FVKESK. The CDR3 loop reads CASSQDETKNIQYF. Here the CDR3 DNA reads TGTGCCAGCAGCCAAGATGAGACCAAAAACATTCAGTACTTC.

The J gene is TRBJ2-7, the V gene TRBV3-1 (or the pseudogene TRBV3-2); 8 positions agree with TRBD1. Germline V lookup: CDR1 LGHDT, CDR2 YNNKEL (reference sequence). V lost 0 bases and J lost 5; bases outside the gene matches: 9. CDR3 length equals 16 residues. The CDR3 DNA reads TGTGCCAGCAGCCAAGAGAGGGACAGGCCTACGCACGAGCAGTACTTC. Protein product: CASSQERDRPTHEQYF.

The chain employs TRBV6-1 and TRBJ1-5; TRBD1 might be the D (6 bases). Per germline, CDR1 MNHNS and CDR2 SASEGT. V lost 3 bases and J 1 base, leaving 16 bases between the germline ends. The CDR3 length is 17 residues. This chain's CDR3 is CASSDPPGGESNQPQHF. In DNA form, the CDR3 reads TGTGCCAGCAGTGACCCTCCGGGGGGCGAAAGCAATCAGCCCCAGCATTTT.

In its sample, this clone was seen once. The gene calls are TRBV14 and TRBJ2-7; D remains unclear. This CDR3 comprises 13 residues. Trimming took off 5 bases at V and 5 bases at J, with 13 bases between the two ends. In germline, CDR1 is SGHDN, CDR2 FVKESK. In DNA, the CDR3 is TGTGCCAGCAGCGCCCTGAGGCGGCACGAGCAGTACTTC. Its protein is CASSALRRHEQYF.

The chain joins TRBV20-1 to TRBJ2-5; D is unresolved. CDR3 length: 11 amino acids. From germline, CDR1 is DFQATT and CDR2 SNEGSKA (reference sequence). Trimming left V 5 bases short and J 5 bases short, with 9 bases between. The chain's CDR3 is CSALAEETQYF. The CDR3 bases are TGCAGTGCTCTCGCCGAGGAGACCCAGTACTTC.

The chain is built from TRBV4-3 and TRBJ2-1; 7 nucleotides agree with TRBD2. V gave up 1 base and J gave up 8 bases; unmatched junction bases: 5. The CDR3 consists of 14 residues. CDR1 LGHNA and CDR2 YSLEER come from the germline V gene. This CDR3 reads CASSQAWGGDEQFF. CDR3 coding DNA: TGCGCCAGCAGCCAAGCGTGGGGAGGGGATGAGCAGTTCTTC.

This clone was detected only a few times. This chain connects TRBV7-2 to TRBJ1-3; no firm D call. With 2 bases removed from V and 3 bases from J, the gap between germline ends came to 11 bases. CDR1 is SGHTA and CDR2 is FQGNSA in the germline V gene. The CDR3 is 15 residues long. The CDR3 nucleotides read TGTGCCAGCAGCTTAAATTCGGGATTTGGAAACACCATATATTTT. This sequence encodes CASSLNSGFGNTIYF.

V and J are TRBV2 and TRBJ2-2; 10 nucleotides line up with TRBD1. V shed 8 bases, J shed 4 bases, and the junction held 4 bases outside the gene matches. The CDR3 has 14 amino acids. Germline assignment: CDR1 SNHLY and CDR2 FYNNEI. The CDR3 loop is CASERTGGTGELFF. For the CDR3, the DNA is TGTGCCAGCGAGAGGACAGGGGGCACCGGGGAGCTGTTTTTT.

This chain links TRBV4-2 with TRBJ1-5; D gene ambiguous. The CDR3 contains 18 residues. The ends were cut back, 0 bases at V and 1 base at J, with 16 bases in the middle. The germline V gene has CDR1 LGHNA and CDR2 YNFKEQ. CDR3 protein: CASSQEGPRRASNQPQHF. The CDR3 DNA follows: TGTGCCAGCAGCCAAGAAGGGCCTAGGCGGGCCAGCAATCAGCCCCAGCATTTT.

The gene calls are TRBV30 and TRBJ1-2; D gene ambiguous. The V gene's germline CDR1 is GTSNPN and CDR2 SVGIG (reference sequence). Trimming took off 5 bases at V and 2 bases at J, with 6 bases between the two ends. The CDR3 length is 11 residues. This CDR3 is CAWEENYGYTF. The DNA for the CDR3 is TGTGCCTGGGAGGAAAACTATGGCTACACCTTC.

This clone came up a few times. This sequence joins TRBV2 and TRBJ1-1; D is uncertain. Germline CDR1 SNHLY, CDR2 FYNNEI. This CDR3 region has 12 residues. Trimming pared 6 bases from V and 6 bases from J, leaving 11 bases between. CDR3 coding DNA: TGTGCCAGCAGCCCGCGGGCCCCTGAAGCTTTCTTT. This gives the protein CASSPRAPEAFF.

CDR3 region: CASTLTPQGAGQAKNIQYF. CDR3 DNA: TGTGCCAGTACCCTCACCCCTCAAGGCGCAGGCCAAGCCAAAAACATTCAGTACTTC. The chain combines TRBV19 with TRBJ2-4; D uncertain. This CDR3 region has 19 residues. Germline lookup yields CDR1 LNHDA and CDR2 SQIVND (reference sequence). V was trimmed by 7 bases and J by 0 bases, leaving 25 bases between them.

The CDR3 nucleotides are TGCGCCAGCAGTGTCGGTTTGACCAGCGGGGGCGGGGAGACCCAGTACTTC. As protein: CASSVGLTSGGGETQYF. The chain combines TRBV10-2 with TRBJ2-5, with 8 bases fitting TRBD2. In germline, CDR1 is WSHSY, CDR2 SAAADI. V lost 4 bases and J lost 5; bases outside the gene matches: 15. This CDR3 spans 17 amino acids.

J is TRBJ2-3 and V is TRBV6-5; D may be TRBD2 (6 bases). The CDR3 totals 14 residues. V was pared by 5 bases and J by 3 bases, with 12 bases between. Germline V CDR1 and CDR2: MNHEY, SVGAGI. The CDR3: CASSPPAGTDTQYF. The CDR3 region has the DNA TGTGCCAGCAGTCCCCCGGCGGGGACAGATACGCAGTATTTT.

CDR3 residues: CASSPLGLAGPTVSQYF. The DNA of the CDR3 is TGTGCCAGCTCACCCCTAGGACTAGCGGGGCCCACTGTGTCCCAGTACTTC. This chain uses TRBV18 with TRBJ2-5, with 12 bases identical to TRBD2. Germline V CDR1 and CDR2: KGHSH, LQKENI. Trimming at V came to 3 bases and at J to 9 bases, leaving 14 bases not matched to a gene. This CDR3 is built from 17 residues.

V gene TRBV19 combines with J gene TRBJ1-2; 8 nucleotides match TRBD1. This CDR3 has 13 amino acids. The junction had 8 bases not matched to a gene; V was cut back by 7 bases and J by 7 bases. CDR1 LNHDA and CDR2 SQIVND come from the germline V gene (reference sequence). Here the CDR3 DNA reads TGTGCCAGTACCAACGACAGGGGTGGTGGCTACACCTTC. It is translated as CASTNDRGGGYTF.

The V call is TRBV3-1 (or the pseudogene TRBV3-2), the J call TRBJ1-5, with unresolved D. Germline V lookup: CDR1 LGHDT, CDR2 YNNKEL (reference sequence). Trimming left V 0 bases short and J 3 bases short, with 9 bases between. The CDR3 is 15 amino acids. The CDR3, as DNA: TGTGCCAGCAGCCAAGAAGGAGGGAACAATCAGCCCCAGCATTTT. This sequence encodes CASSQEGGNNQPQHF.

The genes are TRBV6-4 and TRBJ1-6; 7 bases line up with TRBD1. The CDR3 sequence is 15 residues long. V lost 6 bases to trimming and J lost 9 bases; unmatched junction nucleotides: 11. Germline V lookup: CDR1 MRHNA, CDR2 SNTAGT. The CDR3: CASRRDRDSRSPLHF. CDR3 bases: TGTGCCAGCAGAAGAGACCGGGACAGCCGTTCACCCCTCCACTTT.

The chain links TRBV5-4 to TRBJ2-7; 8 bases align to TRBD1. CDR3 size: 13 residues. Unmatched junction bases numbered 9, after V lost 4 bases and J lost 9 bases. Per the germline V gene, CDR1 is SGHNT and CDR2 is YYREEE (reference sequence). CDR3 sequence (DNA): TGTGCCAGCAGCCTCGACAGGGGCGAGCGGCAGTACTTC. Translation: CASSLDRGERQYF. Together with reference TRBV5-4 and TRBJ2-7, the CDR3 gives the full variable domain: ETGVTQSPTHLIKTRGQQVTLRCSSQSGHNTVSWYQQALGQGPQFIFQYYREEENGRGNFPPRFSGLQFPNYSSELNVNALELDDSALYLCASSLDRGERQYFGPGTRLTVT.

CDR3 sequence reads: CASSPYGAGGSNEQFF. CDR3 sequence (DNA): TGTGCCAGCAGCCCCTACGGGGCAGGGGGCTCCAATGAGCAGTTCTTC. The chain combines TRBV3-1 (or the pseudogene TRBV3-2) with TRBJ2-1; 8 bases are shared with TRBD1. From germline, CDR1 is LGHDT and CDR2 YNNKEL (reference sequence). The CDR3 totals 16 residues. J was trimmed by 6 bases and V by 4 bases; bases with no gene match: 11.

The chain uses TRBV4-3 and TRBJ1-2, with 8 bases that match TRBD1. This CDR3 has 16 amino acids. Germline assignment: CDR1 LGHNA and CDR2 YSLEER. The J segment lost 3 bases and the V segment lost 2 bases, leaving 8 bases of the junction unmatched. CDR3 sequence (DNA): TGCGCCAGCAGCCAAAGCGTCGGACAGGGAGACTATGGCTACACCTTC. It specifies CASSQSVGQGDYGYTF.

The CDR3 loop is CASSGDSNRAYDEQYF. The CDR3 nucleotides read TGTGCCAGCAGTGGGGATTCGAACAGGGCTTACGACGAGCAGTACTTC. The rearrangement links TRBV2 to TRBJ2-7, with D possibly matching TRBD1 (6 bases). This CDR3 comprises 16 residues. The V gene lost 4 bases and the J gene lost 5 bases, with 21 bases spanning the gap. Germline CDR1 and CDR2: SNHLY and FYNNEI.

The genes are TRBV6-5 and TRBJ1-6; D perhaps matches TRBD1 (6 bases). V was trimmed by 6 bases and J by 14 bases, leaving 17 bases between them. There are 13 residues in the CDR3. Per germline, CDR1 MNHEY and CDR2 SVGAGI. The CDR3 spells CASRPGQKNSLHF. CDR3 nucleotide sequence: TGTGCCAGCAGACCGGGACAAAAAAATTCCCTCCACTTT.

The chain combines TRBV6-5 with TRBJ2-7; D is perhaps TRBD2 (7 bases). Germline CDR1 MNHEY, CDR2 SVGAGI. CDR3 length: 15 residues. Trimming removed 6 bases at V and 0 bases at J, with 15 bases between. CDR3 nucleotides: TGTGCCAGCAGATCCGGGGGAGGGGGCTCCTACGAGCAGTACTTC. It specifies CASRSGGGGSYEQYF.

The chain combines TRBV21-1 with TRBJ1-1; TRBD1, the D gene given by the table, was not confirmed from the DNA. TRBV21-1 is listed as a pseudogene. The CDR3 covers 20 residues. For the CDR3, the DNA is TGTGCCAGCAGCAATAGGAGGGACAGGGGCCCTTTGGAGGGGAACACTGAAGCTTTCTTT. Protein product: CASSNRRDRGPLEGNTEAFF.

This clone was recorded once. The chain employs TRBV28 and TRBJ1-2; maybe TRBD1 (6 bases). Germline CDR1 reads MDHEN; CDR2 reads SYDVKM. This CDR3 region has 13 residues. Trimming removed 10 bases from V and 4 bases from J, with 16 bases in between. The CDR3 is CANSPRGVYGYTF. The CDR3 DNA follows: TGTGCCAACTCCCCCAGGGGCGTCTATGGCTACACCTTC.

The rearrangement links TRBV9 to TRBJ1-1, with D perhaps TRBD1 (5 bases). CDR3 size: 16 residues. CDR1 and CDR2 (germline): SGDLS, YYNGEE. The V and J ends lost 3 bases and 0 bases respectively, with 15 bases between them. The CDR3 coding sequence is TGTGCCAGCAGCGGCACCGGGGGAAGAATGAACACTGAAGCTTTCTTT. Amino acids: CASSGTGGRMNTEAFF. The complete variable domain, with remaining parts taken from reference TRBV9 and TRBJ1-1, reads DSGVTQTPKHLITATGQRVTLRCSPRSGDLSVYWYQQSLDQGLQFLIQYYNGEERAKGNILERFSAQQFPDLHSELNLSSLELGDSALYFCASSGTGGRMNTEAFFGQGTRLTVV.

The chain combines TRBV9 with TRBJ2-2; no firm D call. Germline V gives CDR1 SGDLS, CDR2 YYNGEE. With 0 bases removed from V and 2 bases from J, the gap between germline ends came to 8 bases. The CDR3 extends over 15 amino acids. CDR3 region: CASSVDGYNTGELFF. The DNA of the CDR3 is TGTGCCAGCAGCGTAGACGGTTATAACACCGGGGAGCTGTTTTTT.

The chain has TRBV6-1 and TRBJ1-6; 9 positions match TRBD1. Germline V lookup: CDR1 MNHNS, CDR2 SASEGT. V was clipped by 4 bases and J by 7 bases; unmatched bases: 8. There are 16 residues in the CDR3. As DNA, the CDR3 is TGTGCCAGCAGTGGAAGAACAGGGGGCGGGAATTCACCCCTCCACTTT. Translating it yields CASSGRTGGGNSPLHF.

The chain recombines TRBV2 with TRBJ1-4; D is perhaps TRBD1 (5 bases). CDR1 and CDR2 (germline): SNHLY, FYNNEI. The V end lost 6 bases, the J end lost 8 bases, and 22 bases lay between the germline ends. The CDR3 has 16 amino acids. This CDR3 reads CASRDRTGSVQEKLFF. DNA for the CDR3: TGTGCCAGCAGAGATAGAACAGGATCGGTCCAAGAAAAACTGTTTTTT.

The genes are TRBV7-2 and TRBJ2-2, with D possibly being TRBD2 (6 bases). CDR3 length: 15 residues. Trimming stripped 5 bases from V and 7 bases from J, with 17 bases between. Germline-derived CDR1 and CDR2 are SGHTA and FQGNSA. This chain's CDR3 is CASSRDSLGNGELFF. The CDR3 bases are TGTGCCAGCAGCCGGGACTCCTTGGGGAACGGGGAGCTGTTTTTT.

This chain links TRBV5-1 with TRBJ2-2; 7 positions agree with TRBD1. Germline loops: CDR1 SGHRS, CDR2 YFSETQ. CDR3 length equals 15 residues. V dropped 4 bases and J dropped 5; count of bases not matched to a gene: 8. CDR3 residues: CASSTVTGVTGELFF. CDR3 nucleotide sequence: TGCGCCAGCAGCACGGTCACAGGGGTGACCGGGGAGCTGTTTTTT.